This TCR beta chain was sequenced for a study of blood T cell repertoires in COVID-19 (dated by TCRdb to about 2020). Regarding the complete study: Samples from collaborators originated in the United States, Italy and Spain and spanned both the acute and convalescent phases of COVID-19. The material from the prospective study consisted of cDNA or gDNA derived from T cells, B-cell-depleted T cells, or PBMCs. Subjects who had been exposed to COVID-19, were actively infected with it, or had recovered from it provided the deeply sampled blood TCRbeta repertoires that made up the dataset. The repertoires were released in a freely available public database intended as a resource for research on the immune response to SARS-CoV-2. The samples were drawn from two sources: the first 160 participants of the ongoing ImmuneRACE study, and 950 to 1,500 subjects contributed by 6 global collaborators. Sample metadata almost always included a de-identified subject ID, COVID-19 status, age in years and sex. HLA class I and class II types, where available, came from metadata supplied by the sample provider rather than from assay-based typing. Here is what the overall study found, with its caveats: Clinical and demographic metadata were provided uncurated, with the amount varying by source and participant.

Enrolling through a virtual design, the prospective study's participants ranged in age from roughly 18 to 89 years and lived across about two dozen United States geographic areas. To assign participants to cohorts, the prospective study relied on clinical history that participants themselves reported in a screening survey and a study questionnaire. Recovered participants in ImmuneRACE Cohort 3 were defined as having two consecutive negative NP/OP PCR tests, clearance from a healthcare professional, or resolution of symptoms. Each participant in the prospective study had whole blood, serum and a nasopharyngeal or oropharyngeal swab collected by mobile phlebotomists. Additional blood draws and questionnaires over an approximately 2-month period could optionally be provided by prospective study participants. Prospective study blood samples were shipped either frozen or at room temperature before DNA extraction.

Points on this clone: Its antigen is not yet known. No much larger clone exists at a distance of one base, and base qualities are not known.

The immunoSEQ Assay, a bias-controlled multiplex PCR, was used to amplify TCRbeta CDR3 regions from genomic DNA. In the original analysis: The number of nucleated cells in each sample was estimated by amplification of reference gene primers within the assay. To quantify the absolute abundance of each unique TCRbeta CDR3 rearrangement, sequence reads were collapsed and filtered. For each sample, productive Simpson clonality was calculated as the square root of Simpson's diversity index across productive rearrangements. TCRdb retrieved this table from immuneACCESS and kept in-frame rearrangements only. Not all clones are present; in checked studies, unresolved V genes account for under half, and no reason is known for the remainder. The D gene and trimming were derived from the DNA, and the V and J assignments and clone size from that table. Present in this sample are some 180,000 clones, 85% of which were seen just once. Jointly, the top ten make up about 6.3% of the sample.

This receptor was obtained from a man aged 35 to 55 who had recovered from COVID-19. Sequencing was performed on PBMCs or T cells enriched from blood (not recorded which).

The DNA reads as follows: TGTGCCAGCAGTGAGACAGGATTTGTGCCCCAGCATTTT. Its coded protein is CASSETGFVPQHF. Rearrangement joined TRBV6-1 to TRBJ1-5; the best D guess is TRBD1, with 6 bases matching. Looking up the germline V gene yields CDR1 MNHNS and CDR2 SASEGT. The CDR3 contains 13 residues, cysteine and phenylalanine counted. Only the CDR3 DNA is retained, 39 bases long and in frame from the first base. The trim is 3 bases for V and 9 bases for J, with a gap of 12 bases between the germline ends.